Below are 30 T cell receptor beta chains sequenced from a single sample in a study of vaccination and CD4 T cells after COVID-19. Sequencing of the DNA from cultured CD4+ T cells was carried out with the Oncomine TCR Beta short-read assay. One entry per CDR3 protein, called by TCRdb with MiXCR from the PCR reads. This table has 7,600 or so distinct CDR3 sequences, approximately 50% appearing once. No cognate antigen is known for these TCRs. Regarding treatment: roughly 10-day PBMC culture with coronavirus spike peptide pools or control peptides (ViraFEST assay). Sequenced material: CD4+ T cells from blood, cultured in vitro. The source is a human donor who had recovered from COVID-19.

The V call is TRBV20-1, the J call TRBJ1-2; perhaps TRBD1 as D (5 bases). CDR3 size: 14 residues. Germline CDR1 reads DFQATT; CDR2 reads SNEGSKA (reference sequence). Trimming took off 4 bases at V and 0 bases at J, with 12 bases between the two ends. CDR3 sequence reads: CSATRDETNYGYTF. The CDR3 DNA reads TGCAGTGCTACCAGGGACGAGACTAACTATGGCTACACCTTC.

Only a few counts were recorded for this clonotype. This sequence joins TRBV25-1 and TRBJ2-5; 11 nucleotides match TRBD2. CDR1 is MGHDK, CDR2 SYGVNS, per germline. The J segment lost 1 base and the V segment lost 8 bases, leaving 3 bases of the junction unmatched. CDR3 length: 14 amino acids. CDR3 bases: TGTGCCAGCGTAGCGGGAGGGCCCCAAGAGACCCAGTACTTC. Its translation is CASVAGGPQETQYF. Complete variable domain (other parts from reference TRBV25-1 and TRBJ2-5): EADIYQTPRYLVIGTGKKITLECSQTMGHDKMYWYQQDPGMELHLIHYSYGVNSTEKGDLSSESTVSRIRTEHFPLTLESARPSHTSQYLCASVAGGPQETQYFGPGTRLLVL.

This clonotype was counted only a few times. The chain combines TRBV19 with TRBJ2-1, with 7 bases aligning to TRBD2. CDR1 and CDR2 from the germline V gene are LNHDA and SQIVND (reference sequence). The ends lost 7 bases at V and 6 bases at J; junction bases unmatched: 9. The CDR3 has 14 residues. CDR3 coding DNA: TGTGCCAGTAATAATTACGGGAGGCCCAATGAGCAGTTCTTC. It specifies CASNNYGRPNEQFF.

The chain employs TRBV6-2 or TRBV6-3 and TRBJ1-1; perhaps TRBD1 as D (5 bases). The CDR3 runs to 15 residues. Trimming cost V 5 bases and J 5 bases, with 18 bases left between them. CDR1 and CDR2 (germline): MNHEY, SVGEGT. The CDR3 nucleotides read TGTGCCAGCAGTAGGCCTTCGTGGGGGAGGACTGAAGCTTTCTTT. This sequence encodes CASSRPSWGRTEAFF.

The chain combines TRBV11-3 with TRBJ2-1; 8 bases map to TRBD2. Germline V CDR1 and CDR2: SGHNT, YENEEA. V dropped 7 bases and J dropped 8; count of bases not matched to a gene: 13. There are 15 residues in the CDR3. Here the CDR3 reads CASKSRREGTDEQFF. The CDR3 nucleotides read TGTGCCAGCAAATCCCGACGGGAGGGTACGGATGAGCAGTTCTTC.

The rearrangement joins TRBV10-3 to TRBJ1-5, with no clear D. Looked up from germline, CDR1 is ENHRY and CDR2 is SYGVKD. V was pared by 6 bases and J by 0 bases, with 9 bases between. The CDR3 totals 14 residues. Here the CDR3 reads CAISTSGSNQPQHF. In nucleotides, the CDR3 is TGTGCCATCAGCACCTCGGGTAGCAATCAGCCCCAGCATTTT.

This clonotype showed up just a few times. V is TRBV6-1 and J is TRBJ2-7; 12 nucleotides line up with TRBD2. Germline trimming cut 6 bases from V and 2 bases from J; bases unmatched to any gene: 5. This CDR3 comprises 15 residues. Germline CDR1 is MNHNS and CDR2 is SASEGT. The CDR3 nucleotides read TGTGCCAGCAGCCCACCTAGCGGGGGGGCCTACGAGCAGTACTTC. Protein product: CASSPPSGGAYEQYF.

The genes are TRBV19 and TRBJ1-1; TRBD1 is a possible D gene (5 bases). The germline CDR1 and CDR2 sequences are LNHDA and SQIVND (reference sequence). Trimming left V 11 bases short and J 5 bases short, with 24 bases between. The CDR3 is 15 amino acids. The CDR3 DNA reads TGTGCCTCTCACAGCCCAGGCAAGGGGAGGACTGAAGCTTTCTTT. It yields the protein CASHSPGKGRTEAFF.

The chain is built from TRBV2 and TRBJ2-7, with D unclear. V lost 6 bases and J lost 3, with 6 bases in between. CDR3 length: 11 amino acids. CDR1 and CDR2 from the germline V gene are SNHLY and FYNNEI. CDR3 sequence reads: CASRQVYEQYF. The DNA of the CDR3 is TGTGCCAGCAGGCAGGTCTACGAGCAGTACTTC.

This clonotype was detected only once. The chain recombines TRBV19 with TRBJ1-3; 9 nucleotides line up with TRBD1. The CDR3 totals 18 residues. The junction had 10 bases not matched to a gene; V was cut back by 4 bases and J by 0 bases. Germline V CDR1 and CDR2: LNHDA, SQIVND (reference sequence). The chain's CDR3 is CASSTGQGGLISGNTIYF. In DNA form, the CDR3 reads TGTGCCAGTAGTACGGGACAGGGTGGCCTTATCTCTGGAAACACCATATATTTT. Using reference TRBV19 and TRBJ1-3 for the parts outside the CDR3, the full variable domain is DGGITQSPKYLFRKEGQNVTLSCEQNLNHDAMYWYRQDPGQGLRLIYYSQIVNDFQKGDIAEGYSVSREKKESFPLTVTSAQKNPTAFYLCASSTGQGGLISGNTIYFGEGSWLTVV.

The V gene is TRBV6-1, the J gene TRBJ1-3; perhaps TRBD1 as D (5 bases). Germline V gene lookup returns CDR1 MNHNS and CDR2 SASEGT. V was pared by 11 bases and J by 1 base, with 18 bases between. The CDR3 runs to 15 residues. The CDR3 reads CAVERRGPSGNTIYF. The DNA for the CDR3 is TGTGCCGTGGAAAGAAGGGGCCCATCTGGAAACACCATATATTTT.

This chain's CDR3 is CASSEGWGSYGYTF. DNA for the CDR3: TGTGCCAGCAGTGAAGGTTGGGGTTCTTATGGCTACACCTTC. V gene TRBV6-1 combines with J gene TRBJ1-2; D not certain. The CDR3 spans 14 residues. With 1 base removed from V and 5 bases from J, the gap between germline ends came to 11 bases. The germline gives CDR1 MNHNS, CDR2 SASEGT.

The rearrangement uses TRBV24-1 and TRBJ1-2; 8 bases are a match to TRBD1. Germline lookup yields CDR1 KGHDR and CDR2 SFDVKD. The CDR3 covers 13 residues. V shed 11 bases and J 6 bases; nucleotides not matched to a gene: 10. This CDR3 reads CASPGTGRNGYTF. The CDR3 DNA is TGTGCCAGCCCCGGGACAGGCAGGAATGGCTACACCTTC.

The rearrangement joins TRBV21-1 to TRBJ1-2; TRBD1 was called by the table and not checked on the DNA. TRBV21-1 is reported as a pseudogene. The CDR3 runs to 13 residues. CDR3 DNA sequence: TGTGCCAGCAGGAGACAGGGGGGCTATGGCTACACCTTC. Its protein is CASRRQGGYGYTF.

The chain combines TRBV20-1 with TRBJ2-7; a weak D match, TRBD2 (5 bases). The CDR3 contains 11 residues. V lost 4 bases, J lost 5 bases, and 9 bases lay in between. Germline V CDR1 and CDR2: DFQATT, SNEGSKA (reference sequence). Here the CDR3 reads CSATSSHEQYF. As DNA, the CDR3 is TGCAGTGCTACCTCTAGCCACGAGCAGTACTTC.

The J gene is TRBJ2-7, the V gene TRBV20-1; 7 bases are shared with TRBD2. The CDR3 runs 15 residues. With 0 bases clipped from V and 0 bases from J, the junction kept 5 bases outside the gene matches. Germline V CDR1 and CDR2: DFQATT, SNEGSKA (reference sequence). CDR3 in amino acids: CSAREPGGISYEQYF. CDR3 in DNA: TGCAGTGCTAGAGAGCCCGGGGGGATCTCCTACGAGCAGTACTTC.

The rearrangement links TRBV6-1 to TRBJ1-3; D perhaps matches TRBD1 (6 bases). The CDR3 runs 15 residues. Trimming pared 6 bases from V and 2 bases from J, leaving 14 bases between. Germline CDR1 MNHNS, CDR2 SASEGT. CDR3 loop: CASSLTGSAGNTIYF. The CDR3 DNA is TGTGCCAGCAGCCTAACAGGGTCAGCTGGAAACACCATATATTTT.

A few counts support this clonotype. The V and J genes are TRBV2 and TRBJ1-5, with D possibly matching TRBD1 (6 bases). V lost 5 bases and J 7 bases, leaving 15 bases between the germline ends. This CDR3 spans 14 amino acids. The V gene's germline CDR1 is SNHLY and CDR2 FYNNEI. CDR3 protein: CASSPTGPGQPQHF. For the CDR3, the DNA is TGTGCCAGCAGTCCGACAGGTCCGGGGCAGCCCCAGCATTTT.

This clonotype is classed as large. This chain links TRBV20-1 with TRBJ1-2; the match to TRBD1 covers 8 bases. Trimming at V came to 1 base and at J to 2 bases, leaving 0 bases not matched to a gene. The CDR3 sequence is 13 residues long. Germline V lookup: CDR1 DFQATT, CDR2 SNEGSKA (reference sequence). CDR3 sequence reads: CSARGQGNYGYTF. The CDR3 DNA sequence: TGCAGTGCTAGAGGACAGGGGAACTATGGCTACACCTTC.

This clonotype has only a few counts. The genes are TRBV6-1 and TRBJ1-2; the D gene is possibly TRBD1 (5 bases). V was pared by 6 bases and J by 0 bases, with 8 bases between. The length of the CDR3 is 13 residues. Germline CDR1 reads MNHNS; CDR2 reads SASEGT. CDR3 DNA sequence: TGTGCCAGCAGGACAGACGCTAACTATGGCTACACCTTC. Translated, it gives CASRTDANYGYTF.

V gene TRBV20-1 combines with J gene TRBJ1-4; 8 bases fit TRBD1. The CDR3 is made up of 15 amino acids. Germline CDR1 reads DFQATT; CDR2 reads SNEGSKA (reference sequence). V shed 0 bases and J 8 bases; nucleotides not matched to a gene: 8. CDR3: CSARDLQGAGEKLFF. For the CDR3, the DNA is TGCAGTGCTAGAGATCTCCAGGGGGCAGGGGAAAAACTGTTTTTT.

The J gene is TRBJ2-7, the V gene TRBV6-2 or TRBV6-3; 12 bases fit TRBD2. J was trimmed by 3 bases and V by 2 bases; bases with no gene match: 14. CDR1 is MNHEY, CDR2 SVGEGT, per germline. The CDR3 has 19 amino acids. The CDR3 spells CASSYKRGLGGLAGYEQYF. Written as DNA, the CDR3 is TGTGCCAGCAGTTACAAAAGAGGCCTCGGGGGACTAGCGGGCTACGAGCAGTACTTC.

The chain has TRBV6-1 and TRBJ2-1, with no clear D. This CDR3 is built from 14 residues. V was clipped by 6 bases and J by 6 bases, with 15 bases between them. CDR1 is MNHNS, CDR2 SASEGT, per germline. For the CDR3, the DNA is TGTGCCAGCAGAGCCAGAGACGGTCGCAATGAGCAGTTCTTC. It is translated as CASRARDGRNEQFF.

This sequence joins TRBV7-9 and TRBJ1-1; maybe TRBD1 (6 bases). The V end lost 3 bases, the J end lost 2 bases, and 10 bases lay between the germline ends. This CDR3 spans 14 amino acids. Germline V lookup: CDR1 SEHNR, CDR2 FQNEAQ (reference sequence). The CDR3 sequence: CASSFQGGNTEAFF. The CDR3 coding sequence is TGTGCCAGCAGCTTCCAAGGGGGTAACACTGAAGCTTTCTTT.

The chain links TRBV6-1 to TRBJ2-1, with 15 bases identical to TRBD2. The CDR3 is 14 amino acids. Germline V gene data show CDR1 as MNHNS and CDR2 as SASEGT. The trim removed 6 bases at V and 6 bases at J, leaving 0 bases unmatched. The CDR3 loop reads CASRGLAGGNEQFF. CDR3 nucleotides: TGTGCCAGCAGGGGACTAGCGGGAGGCAATGAGCAGTTCTTC.

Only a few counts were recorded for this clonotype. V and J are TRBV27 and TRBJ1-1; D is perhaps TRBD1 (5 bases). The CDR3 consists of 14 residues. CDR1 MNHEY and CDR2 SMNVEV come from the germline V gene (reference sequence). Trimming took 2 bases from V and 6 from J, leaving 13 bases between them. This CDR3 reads CASSLEGPLSEAFF. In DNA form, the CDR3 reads TGTGCCAGCAGTTTAGAGGGGCCTTTATCTGAAGCTTTCTTT.

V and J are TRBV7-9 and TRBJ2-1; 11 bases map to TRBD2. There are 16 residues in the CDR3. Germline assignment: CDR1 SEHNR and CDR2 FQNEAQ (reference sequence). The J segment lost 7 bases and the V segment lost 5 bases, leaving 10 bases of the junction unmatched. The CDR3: CASSALTSGTGNEQFF. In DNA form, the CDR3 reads TGTGCCAGCAGCGCACTGACTAGCGGGACCGGTAATGAGCAGTTCTTC.

The CDR3 DNA follows: TGTGCCAGCAGCCGGACTAGCGGGAGGTACGAGCAGTACTTC. Its protein is CASSRTSGRYEQYF. This rearrangement joins TRBV11-1 to TRBJ2-7, with TRBD2 matching 14 bases. Germline-derived CDR1 and CDR2 are SGHAT and FQDESV (reference sequence). There are 14 residues in the CDR3. After removal of 5 bases from V and 4 bases from J, the junction contained 1 base not matched to a gene.

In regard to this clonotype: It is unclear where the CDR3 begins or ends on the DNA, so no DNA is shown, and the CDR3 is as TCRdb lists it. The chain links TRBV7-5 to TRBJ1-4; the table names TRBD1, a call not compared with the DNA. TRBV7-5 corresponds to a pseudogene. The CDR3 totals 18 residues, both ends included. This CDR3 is CISVPEALGGAANEKLFF.

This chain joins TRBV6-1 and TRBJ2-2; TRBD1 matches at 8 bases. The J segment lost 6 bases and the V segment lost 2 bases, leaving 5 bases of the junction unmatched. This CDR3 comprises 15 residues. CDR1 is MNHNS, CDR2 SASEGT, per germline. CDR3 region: CASSEFGQGPGELFF. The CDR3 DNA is TGTGCCAGCAGTGAATTTGGACAGGGTCCCGGGGAGCTGTTTTTT.